The 24 T cell receptor beta chains reported below all come from one sample, sequenced in a study of identical twins. MiXCR, run by TCRdb on the 5' RACE reads, gives a single entry per CDR3 protein. Among around 280,000 distinct CDR3 sequences listed, 8% to 9% were seen once. The sample was also reused in another study, on yellow fever vaccine responses in identical twins.

The sequencing input was memory (CD45RO+) T cells sorted from blood. These receptors came from a woman in her late teens or twenties in good health.

In this sample, this clonotype turned up a few times. The V and J genes are TRBV18 and TRBJ2-3; D is unclear. This CDR3 has 12 residues. Germline V gives CDR1 KGHSH, CDR2 LQKENI. V was trimmed by 5 bases and J by 6 bases, leaving 9 bases between them. The DNA of the CDR3 is TGTGCCAGCTCAACGGCTAGGGATACGCAGTATTTT. Translating gives CASSTARDTQYF.

As regards this clonotype: This may stem from a read error, because a much larger clone lies one nucleotide away. The rearrangement links TRBV11-2 to TRBJ1-3, with 7 positions matching TRBD1. Germline V gene data show CDR1 as SGHAT and CDR2 as FQNNGV. The CDR3 loop spans 17 amino acids. The CDR3 protein is CASSLVYGTASGNTTYF. CDR3 in DNA: TGTGCCAGCAGCTTAGTATACGGGACAGCCTCTGGAAACACCACATATTTT.

This clonotype was seen only a few times. J is TRBJ2-3 and V is TRBV27; TRBD1 might be the D (6 bases). Germline V gene lookup returns CDR1 MNHEY and CDR2 SMNVEV (reference sequence). The CDR3 is made up of 13 amino acids. The germline V and J ends were trimmed by 4 bases and 7 bases, with 12 bases remaining between them. The CDR3 spells CASSSTQGNTQYF. The CDR3 DNA reads as TGTGCCAGCAGTTCGACCCAGGGGAATACGCAGTATTTT.

This clonotype showed up many times. V and J are TRBV7-3 and TRBJ2-2; D might be TRBD1 (5 bases). CDR3 length equals 16 residues. V was cut by 1 base and J by 0 bases, with 9 bases left in between. Germline assignment: CDR1 SGHTA and CDR2 FQGTGA. The CDR3, as DNA: TGTGCCAGCAGCTTAAGGGGCGGAGCGAACACCGGGGAGCTGTTTTTT. This translates into CASSLRGGANTGELFF.

There are many counts of this clonotype. For the CDR3, the DNA is TGTGCCAGCAGCTTGGCTTATTACGGCAATACGCAGTATTTT. Translating it yields CASSLAYYGNTQYF. The rearrangement links TRBV5-8 to TRBJ2-3; D remains ambiguous. The V gene's germline CDR1 is SGHTS and CDR2 YDEGEE. CDR3 length: 14 amino acids. V dropped 0 bases and J dropped 7 bases, with 12 bases sitting between them.

Many counts were recorded for this clonotype. The gene calls are TRBV7-9 and TRBJ1-6, with D unresolved. The CDR3 consists of 15 residues. From germline, CDR1 is SEHNR and CDR2 FQNEAQ (reference sequence). The V end was cut by 0 bases, the J end by 7 bases, with 10 bases between. The CDR3 reads CASSLASAENSPLHF. CDR3 DNA sequence: TGTGCCAGCAGCTTAGCTTCAGCTGAGAATTCACCCCTCCACTTT. Variable domain in full (rest from reference TRBV7-9 and TRBJ1-6): DTGVSQNPRHKITKRGQNVTFRCDPISEHNRLYWYRQTLGQGPEFLTYFQNEAQLEKSRLLSDRFSAERPKGSFSTLEIQRTEQGDSAMYLCASSLASAENSPLHFGNGTRLTVT.

About this clonotype itself: A much larger clone is a single base away; this may be a read error. V is TRBV5-5 and J is TRBJ2-5; 10 positions match TRBD2. Per the germline V gene, CDR1 is SGHKS and CDR2 is YYEKEE (reference sequence). There are 14 residues in the CDR3. The CDR3 sequence: CAISPRLAGETQYF. In DNA, the CDR3 is TGTGCCATCAGCCCGCGACTAGCGGGAGAGACCCAGTACTTC. Looking up the rest from reference TRBV5-5 and TRBJ2-5 gives the full variable domain: DAGVTQSPTHLIKTRGQQVTLRCSPISGHKSVSWYQQVLGQGPQFIFQYYEKEERGRGNFPDRFSARQFPNYSSELNVNALLLGDSALYLCAISPRLAGETQYFGPGTRLLVL.

A few counts support this clonotype. The CDR3 is CASSRPGGSPSTDTQYF. As DNA, the CDR3 is TGCGCCAGCAGCCGTCCGGGGGGCTCCCCTAGCACAGATACGCAGTATTTT. This rearrangement joins TRBV5-1 to TRBJ2-3; possibly TRBD2 for D (7 bases). This CDR3 comprises 17 residues. V was cut by 4 bases and J by 0 bases, with 18 bases left in between. Germline V gene sequence: CDR1 SGHRS, CDR2 YFSETQ.

The table lists this clonotype with many counts. The rearrangement uses TRBV12-5 and TRBJ1-1, with D uncertain. This CDR3 region has 12 residues. The ends were cut back, 1 base at V and 11 bases at J, with 11 bases in the middle. Germline V gene sequence: CDR1 LGHNT, CDR2 FRNRAP. The CDR3 loop is CASGLDGMRAFF. The CDR3 nucleotides read TGTGCTAGTGGTTTGGATGGGATGCGGGCTTTCTTT.

The sample holds many counts of this clonotype. The gene calls are TRBV12-3 or TRBV12-4 and TRBJ2-7; D not resolved. The CDR3 loop spans 13 amino acids. Deletions cut 1 base from V and 2 bases from J, with 6 bases between. For the CDR3, the DNA is TGTGCCAGCAGTTTAGTCGCAGCCTACGAGCAGTACTTC. Translated, it gives CASSLVAAYEQYF.

This clonotype was seen repeatedly, ten times or more. The chain couples TRBV12-3 or TRBV12-4 to TRBJ2-2; 8 bases align to TRBD1. The CDR3 is 15 residues long. Unmatched junction bases numbered 9, after V lost 6 bases and J lost 6 bases. CDR3 residues: CASSPGQGRAGELFF. CDR3 bases: TGTGCCAGCAGCCCCGGACAGGGCCGGGCCGGGGAGCTGTTTTTT.

The J gene is TRBJ2-3, the V gene TRBV11-2; TRBD2 agrees at 8 bases. The ends lost 1 base at V and 3 bases at J; junction bases unmatched: 6. Germline V CDR1 and CDR2: SGHAT, FQNNGV. CDR3 size: 16 residues. CDR3 coding DNA: TGTGCCAGCAGCTTAGTCGGAGCGGGGGCTACAGATACGCAGTATTTT. Amino acid sequence: CASSLVGAGATDTQYF.

This clonotype has a handful of counts. The CDR3 DNA is TGCGCCAGCAGCCCTGGACAGAGCCTCTATGGCTACACCTTC. Its translation is CASSPGQSLYGYTF. V gene TRBV5-1 combines with J gene TRBJ1-2; the D gene is possibly TRBD1 (6 bases). This CDR3 contains 14 residues. Germline V gene data show CDR1 as SGHRS and CDR2 as YFSETQ. Trimming took off 4 bases at V and 4 bases at J, with 14 bases between the two ends.

This clonotype was detected a few times. The CDR3 coding sequence is TGTGCCAGCAGCCCGTGGACTAGCGGGAGATACAATGAGCAGTTCTTC. Its protein is CASSPWTSGRYNEQFF. The rearrangement joins TRBV4-2 to TRBJ2-1; TRBD2 matches 13 bases. After removal of 4 bases from V and 4 bases from J, the junction contained 4 bases not matched to a gene. The CDR3 extends over 16 amino acids. Germline CDR1 is LGHNA and CDR2 is YNFKEQ.

This clonotype occurred a few times. The genes are TRBV24-1 and TRBJ1-6; 8 positions match TRBD1. The CDR3 is made up of 14 amino acids. V lost 4 bases and J lost 10; bases outside the gene matches: 5. Germline values: CDR1 KGHDR, CDR2 SFDVKD. CDR3 coding DNA: TGTGCCACCAGTGACGGACAGGGAAGGTCACCCCTCCACTTT. It specifies CATSDGQGRSPLHF.

This clonotype was seen ten or more times. The chain combines TRBV12-3 or TRBV12-4 with TRBJ2-4, with 7 bases identical to TRBD2. The CDR3 has 14 amino acids. With V trimmed by 3 bases and J by 15 bases, 14 bases remained unmatched. This CDR3 is CASSLMRVGGVVYF. In DNA form, the CDR3 reads TGTGCCAGCAGTTTGATGCGTGTGGGGGGGGTAGTGTACTTC.

This clonotype appeared many times. The genes are TRBV5-1 and TRBJ2-2; D may be TRBD2 (5 bases). Per germline, CDR1 SGHRS and CDR2 YFSETQ. The CDR3 contains 16 residues. Trimming stripped 1 base from V and 4 bases from J, with 14 bases between. CDR3 in amino acids: CASSLHGETGTGELFF. The CDR3, as DNA: TGCGCCAGCAGCTTGCATGGGGAGACTGGCACCGGGGAGCTGTTTTTT. Looking up the rest from reference TRBV5-1 and TRBJ2-2 gives the full variable domain: KAGVTQTPRYLIKTRGQQVTLSCSPISGHRSVSWYQQTPGQGLQFLFEYFSETQRNKGNFPGRFSGRQFSNSRSEMNVSTLELGDSALYLCASSLHGETGTGELFFGEGSRLTVL.

Many counts were recorded for this clonotype. V gene TRBV12-3 or TRBV12-4 combines with J gene TRBJ2-2, with 10 bases lining up with TRBD2. The CDR3 is 15 amino acids. The ends lost 5 bases at V and 3 bases at J; junction bases unmatched: 3. Here the CDR3 DNA reads TGTGCCAGCAGTCGGACTAGCGGATACACCGGGGAGCTGTTTTTT. It translates to CASSRTSGYTGELFF.

This clonotype was detected many times. J is TRBJ2-2 and V is TRBV12-3 or TRBV12-4; tentatively, D is TRBD1 or TRBD2 (5 bases each). The CDR3 has 13 residues. V was shortened by 3 bases and J by 7 bases, with 9 bases between the two germline ends. CDR3 DNA sequence: TGTGCCAGCAGTTTGAGGGGAGACGGGGAGCTGTTTTTT. It specifies CASSLRGDGELFF.

As for this clonotype: The junction departs from the called germline gene at one end, perhaps through a read error. The chain uses TRBV7-3 and TRBJ1-4, with TRBD1 identical over 11 bases. This CDR3 contains 18 residues. Germline V lookup: CDR1 SGHTA, CDR2 FQGTGA. The DNA for the CDR3 is TGTGCCCGCAGCCAGAGGACAGGGGGCCTCAAGACTAATGAAAAACTGTTTTTT. Amino acids: CARSQRTGGLKTNEKLFF.

J is TRBJ2-1 and V is TRBV18; D is possibly TRBD2 (6 bases). This CDR3 is 15 amino acids long. Germline V gives CDR1 KGHSH, CDR2 LQKENI. Trimming took 1 base from V and 4 from J, leaving 11 bases between them. CDR3 DNA sequence: TGTGCCAGCTCACCACGGGCTAGCGAGTACAATGAGCAGTTCTTC. The encoded protein is CASSPRASEYNEQFF. Full variable domain (missing parts from reference TRBV18 and TRBJ2-1): NAGVMQNPRHLVRRRGQEARLRCSPMKGHSHVYWYRQLPEEGLKFMVYLQKENIIDESGMPKERFSAEFPKEGPSILRIQQVVRGDSAAYFCASSPRASEYNEQFFGPGTRLTVL.

Ten or more counts support this clonotype. The CDR3 DNA follows: TGTGCCAGCAGCTCAGACAGGGCCACAGATACGCAGTATTTT. It translates to CASSSDRATDTQYF. The rearrangement uses TRBV11-2 and TRBJ2-3, with 7 bases aligning to TRBD1. The CDR3 is 14 residues long. Germline V gene sequence: CDR1 SGHAT, CDR2 FQNNGV. The trim removed 4 bases at V and 2 bases at J, leaving 3 bases unmatched.

In this sample, this clonotype turned up a few times. The V call is TRBV5-5, the J call TRBJ2-2, with 8 bases fitting TRBD2. After removal of 1 base from V and 5 bases from J, the junction contained 4 bases not matched to a gene. Germline CDR1 SGHKS, CDR2 YYEKEE (reference sequence). The CDR3 has 15 amino acids. CDR3 region: CASSLLTSGTGELFF. The DNA of the CDR3 is TGTGCCAGCAGCTTGCTAACTAGCGGTACCGGGGAGCTGTTTTTT.

There are many counts of this clonotype. The CDR3 spells CASSHPPATDTQYF. The CDR3 nucleotides are TGTGCCAGCAGTCACCCCCCAGCGACAGATACGCAGTATTTT. The chain combines TRBV27 with TRBJ2-3; D uncertain. This CDR3 is 14 amino acids long. The germline CDR1 and CDR2 sequences are MNHEY and SMNVEV (reference sequence). The V gene lost 5 bases and the J gene lost 3 bases, with 12 bases spanning the gap.